The entry that follows covers one TCR beta chain sequence. Per the study methods: Amplification with reference gene primers provided the estimates of nucleated cell counts. Clones were read by immunoSEQ multiplex PCR, and TCRdb kept only the in-frame ones, dropping some. V and J calls and clone size follow that table, whereas D and trimming were derived from the DNA. Seen here are under 150,000 clones, over 80% observed once, and the top ten hold more than 5%. Grouping used clinical history reported by participants in a survey and questionnaire. The data originate from a study of blood T cell repertoires in COVID-19. In the study overall: Samples taken during acute and convalescent COVID-19 were collected in the United States, Italy and Spain.

This CDR3 has 16 residues. J lost 3 bases, V lost 4 bases, and 10 bases had no gene match. Germline V gene sequence: CDR1 MGHRA, CDR2 YSYEKL. The V gene is TRBV4-1, the J gene TRBJ2-7; 9 positions agree with TRBD1. Material for sequencing was PBMCs or T cells enriched from blood (not recorded which). The sequence was obtained from a woman between 40 and 50 years old who had recovered from COVID-19. This chain's CDR3 is CASSPQAGQGFYEQYF. CDR3 DNA: TGCGCCAGCAGCCCGCAGGCGGGACAGGGATTCTACGAGCAGTACTTC.